The present entry profiles one TCR beta chain with its context. No antigen is known for it. This sample is drawn from a study of response to subunit inactivated influenza vaccine. Study-wide points: The authors proposed limited new T cell recruitment per seasonal influenza vaccination.

TCRdb ran MiXCR on the RT-PCR reads and lists one entry per CDR3 protein. The repertoire holds 300,000 to 350,000 distinct CDR3 sequences, with 21% as singletons. CDR1 and CDR2 from the germline V gene are SGHTA and FQGNSA. CDR3 size: 17 residues. The trim removed 4 bases at V and 4 bases at J, leaving 9 bases unmatched. The origin of this receptor is a man aged 45 to 70 who received an inactivated influenza vaccine. The chain has TRBV7-2 and TRBJ2-1; 11 nucleotides match TRBD2. This sample comprised PBMCs from blood, obtained approximately 20 months after vaccination. The DNA of the CDR3 is TGTGCCAGCAGCTCCCGACTAGCGGGATATACTTACAATGAGCAGTTCTTC. This gives the protein CASSSRLAGYTYNEQFF.